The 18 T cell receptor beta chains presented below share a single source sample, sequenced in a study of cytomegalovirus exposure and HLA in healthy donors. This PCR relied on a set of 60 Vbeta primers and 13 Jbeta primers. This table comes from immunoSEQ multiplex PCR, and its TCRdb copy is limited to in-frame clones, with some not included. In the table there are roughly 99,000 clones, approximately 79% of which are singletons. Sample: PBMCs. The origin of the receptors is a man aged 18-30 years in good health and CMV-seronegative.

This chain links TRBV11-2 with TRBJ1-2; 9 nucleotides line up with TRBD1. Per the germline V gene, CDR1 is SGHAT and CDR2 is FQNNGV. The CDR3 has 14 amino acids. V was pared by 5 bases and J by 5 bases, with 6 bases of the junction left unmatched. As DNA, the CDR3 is TGTGCCAGCAGCCCTACGGACAGGGGTTATGGCTACACCTTC. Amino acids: CASSPTDRGYGYTF. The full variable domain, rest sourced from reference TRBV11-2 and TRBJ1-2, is EAGVAQSPRYKIIEKRQSVAFWCNPISGHATLYWYQQILGQGPKLLIQFQNNGVVDDSQLPKDRFSAERLKGVDSTLKIQPAKLEDSAVYLCASSPTDRGYGYTFGSGTRLTVV.

The CDR3 protein is CASTAGAGGTGELFF. CDR3 bases: TGTGCCAGCACCGCAGGGGCAGGGGGCACCGGGGAGCTGTTTTTT. The V call is TRBV28, the J call TRBJ2-2, with 7 bases matching TRBD1. The CDR3 extends over 15 amino acids. With V trimmed by 7 bases and J by 4 bases, 9 bases remained unmatched. CDR1 MDHEN and CDR2 SYDVKM come from the germline V gene.

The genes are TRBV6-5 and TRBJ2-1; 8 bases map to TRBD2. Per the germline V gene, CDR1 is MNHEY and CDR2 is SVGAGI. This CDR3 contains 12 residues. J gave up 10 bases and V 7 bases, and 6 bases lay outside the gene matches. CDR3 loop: CASTGLAREQFF. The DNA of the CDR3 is TGTGCCAGCACCGGACTAGCCAGGGAGCAGTTCTTC.

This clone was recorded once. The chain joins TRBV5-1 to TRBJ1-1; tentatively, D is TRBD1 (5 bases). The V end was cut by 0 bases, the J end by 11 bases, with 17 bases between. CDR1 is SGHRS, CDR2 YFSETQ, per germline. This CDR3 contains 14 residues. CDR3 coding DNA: TGCGCCAGCAGCTTGGAGGCAAGGGGATGGCAGGCTTTCTTT. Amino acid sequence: CASSLEARGWQAFF.

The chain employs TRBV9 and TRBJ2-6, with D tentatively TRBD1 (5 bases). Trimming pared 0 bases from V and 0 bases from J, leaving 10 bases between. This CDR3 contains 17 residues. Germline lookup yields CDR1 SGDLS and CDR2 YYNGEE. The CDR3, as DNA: TGTGCCAGCAGCGTAGGGTGGGGCTCCTCTGGGGCCAACGTCCTGACTTTC. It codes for CASSVGWGSSGANVLTF.

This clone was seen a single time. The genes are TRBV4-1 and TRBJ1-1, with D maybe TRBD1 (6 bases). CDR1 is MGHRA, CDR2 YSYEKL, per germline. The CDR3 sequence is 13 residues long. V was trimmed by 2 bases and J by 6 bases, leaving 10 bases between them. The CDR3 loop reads CASSQTGLPEAFF. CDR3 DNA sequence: TGCGCCAGCAGCCAAACAGGGTTGCCTGAAGCTTTCTTT.

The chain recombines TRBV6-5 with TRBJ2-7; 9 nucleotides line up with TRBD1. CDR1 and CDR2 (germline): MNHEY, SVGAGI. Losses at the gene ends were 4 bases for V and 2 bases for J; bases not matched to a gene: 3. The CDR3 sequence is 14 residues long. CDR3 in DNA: TGTGCCAGCAGTTCTCGGACAGGGGCCTACGAGCAGTACTTC. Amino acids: CASSSRTGAYEQYF.

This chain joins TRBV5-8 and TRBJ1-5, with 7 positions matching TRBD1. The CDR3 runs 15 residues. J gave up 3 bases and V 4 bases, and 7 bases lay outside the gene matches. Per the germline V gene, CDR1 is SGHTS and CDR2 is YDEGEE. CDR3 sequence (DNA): TGTGCCAGCAGCAGAGGACAGGCGTTCAATCAGCCCCAGCATTTT. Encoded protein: CASSRGQAFNQPQHF.

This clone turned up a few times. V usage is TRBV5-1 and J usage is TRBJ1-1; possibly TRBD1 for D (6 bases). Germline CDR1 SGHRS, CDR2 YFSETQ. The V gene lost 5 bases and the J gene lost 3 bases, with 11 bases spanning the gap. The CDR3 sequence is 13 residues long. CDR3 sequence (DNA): TGCGCCAGCAGGAACAGGGCTGACACTGAAGCTTTCTTT. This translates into CASRNRADTEAFF.

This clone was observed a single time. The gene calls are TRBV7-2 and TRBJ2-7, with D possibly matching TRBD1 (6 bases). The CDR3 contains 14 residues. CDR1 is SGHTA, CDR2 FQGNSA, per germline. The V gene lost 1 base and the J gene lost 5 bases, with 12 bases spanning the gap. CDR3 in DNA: TGTGCCAGCAGCTTAGATCCTCCAGGGGACGAGCAGTACTTC. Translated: CASSLDPPGDEQYF.

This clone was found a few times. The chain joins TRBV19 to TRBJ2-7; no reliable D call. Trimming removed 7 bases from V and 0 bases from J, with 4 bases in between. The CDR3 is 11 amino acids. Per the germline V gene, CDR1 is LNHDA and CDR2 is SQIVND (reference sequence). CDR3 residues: CASKSSYEQYF. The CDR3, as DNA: TGTGCCAGTAAGAGCTCCTACGAGCAGTACTTC.

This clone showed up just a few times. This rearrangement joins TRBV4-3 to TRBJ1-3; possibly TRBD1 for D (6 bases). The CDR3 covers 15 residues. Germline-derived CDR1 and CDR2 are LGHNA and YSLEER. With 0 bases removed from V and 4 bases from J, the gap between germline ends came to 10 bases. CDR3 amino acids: CASSQEVDRGNTIYF. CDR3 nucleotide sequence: TGCGCCAGCAGCCAAGAGGTAGACAGGGGAAACACCATATATTTT.

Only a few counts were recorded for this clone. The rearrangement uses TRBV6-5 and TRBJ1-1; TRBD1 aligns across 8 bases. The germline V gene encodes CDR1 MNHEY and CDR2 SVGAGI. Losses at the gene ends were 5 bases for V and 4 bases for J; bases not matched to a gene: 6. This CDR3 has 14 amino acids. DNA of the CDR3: TGTGCCAGCAGTCTGGGACAGGCCGGCACTGAAGCTTTCTTT. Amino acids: CASSLGQAGTEAFF.

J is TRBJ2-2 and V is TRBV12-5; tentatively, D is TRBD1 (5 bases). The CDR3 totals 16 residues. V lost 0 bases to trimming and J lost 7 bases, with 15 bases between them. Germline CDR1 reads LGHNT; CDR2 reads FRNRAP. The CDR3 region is CASGLVVGREGGELFF. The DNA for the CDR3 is TGTGCTAGTGGTTTGGTAGTGGGCAGGGAAGGCGGGGAGCTGTTTTTT.

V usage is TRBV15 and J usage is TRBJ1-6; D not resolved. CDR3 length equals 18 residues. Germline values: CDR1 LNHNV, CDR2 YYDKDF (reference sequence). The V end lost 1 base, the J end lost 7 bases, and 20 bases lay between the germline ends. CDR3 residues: CATSRVGPGRNGNSPLHF. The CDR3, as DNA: TGTGCCACCAGCAGAGTGGGCCCGGGGAGGAATGGCAATTCACCCCTCCACTTT. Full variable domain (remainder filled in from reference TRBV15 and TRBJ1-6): DAMVIQNPRYQVTQFGKPVTLSCSQTLNHNVMYWYQQKSSQAPKLLFHYYDKDFNNEADTPDNFQSRRPNTSFCFLDIRSPGLGDTAMYLCATSRVGPGRNGNSPLHFGNGTRLTVT.

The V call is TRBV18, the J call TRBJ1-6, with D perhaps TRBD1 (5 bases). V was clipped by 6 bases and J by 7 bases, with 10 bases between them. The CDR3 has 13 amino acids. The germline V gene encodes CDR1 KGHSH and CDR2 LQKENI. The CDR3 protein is CASSDQGNSPLHF. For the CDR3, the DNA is TGTGCCAGCTCTGACCAGGGAAATTCACCCCTCCACTTT.

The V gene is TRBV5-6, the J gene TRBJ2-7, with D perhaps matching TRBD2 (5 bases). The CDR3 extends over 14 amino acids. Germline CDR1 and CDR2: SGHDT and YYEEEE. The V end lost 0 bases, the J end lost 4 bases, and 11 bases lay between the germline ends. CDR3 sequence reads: CASSLGGSAYEQYF. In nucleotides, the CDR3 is TGTGCCAGCAGCTTGGGAGGTAGCGCGTACGAGCAGTACTTC.

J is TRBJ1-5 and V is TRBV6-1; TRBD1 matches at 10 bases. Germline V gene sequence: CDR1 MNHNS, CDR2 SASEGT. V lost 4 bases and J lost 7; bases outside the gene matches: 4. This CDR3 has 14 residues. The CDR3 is CASSASTGGQPQHF. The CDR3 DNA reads TGTGCCAGCAGTGCCTCGACAGGGGGCCAGCCCCAGCATTTT.